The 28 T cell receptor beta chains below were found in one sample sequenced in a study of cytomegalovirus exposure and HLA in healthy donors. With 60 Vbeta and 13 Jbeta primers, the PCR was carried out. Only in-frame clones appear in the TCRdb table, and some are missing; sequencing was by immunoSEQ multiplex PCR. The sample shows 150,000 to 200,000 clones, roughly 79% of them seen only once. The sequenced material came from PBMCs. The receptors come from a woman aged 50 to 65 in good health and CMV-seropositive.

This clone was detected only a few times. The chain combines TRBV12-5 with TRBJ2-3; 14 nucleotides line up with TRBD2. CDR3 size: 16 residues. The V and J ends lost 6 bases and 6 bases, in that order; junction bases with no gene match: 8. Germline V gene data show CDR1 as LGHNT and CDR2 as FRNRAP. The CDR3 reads CASGTGLAGVGDTQYF. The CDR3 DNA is TGTGCTAGTGGGACGGGACTAGCGGGGGTGGGGGATACGCAGTATTTT.

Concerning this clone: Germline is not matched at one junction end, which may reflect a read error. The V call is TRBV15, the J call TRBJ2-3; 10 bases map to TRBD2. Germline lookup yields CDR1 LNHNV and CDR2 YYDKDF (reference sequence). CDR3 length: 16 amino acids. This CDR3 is CATSGERGGRTGTQYF. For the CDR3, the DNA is TGTGCCACCAGCGGAGAGCGGGGGGGCCGAACAGGTACGCAGTATTTT.

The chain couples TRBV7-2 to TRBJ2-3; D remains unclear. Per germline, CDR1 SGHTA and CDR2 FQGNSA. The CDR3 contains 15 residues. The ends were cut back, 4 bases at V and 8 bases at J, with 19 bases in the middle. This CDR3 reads CASSSHPETRGTQYF. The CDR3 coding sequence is TGTGCCAGCAGCTCCCACCCGGAGACGCGAGGTACGCAGTATTTT.

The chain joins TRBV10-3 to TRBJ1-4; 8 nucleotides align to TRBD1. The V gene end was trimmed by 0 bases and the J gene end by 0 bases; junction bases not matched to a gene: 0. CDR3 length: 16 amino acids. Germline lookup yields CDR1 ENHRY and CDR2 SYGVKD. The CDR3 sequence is CAISESQGATNEKLFF. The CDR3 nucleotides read TGTGCCATCAGTGAGTCACAGGGGGCAACTAATGAAAAACTGTTTTTT.

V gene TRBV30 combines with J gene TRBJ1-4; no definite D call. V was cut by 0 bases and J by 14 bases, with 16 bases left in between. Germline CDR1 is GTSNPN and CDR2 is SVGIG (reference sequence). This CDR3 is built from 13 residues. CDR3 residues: CAWSVFYEGYLFF. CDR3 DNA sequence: TGTGCCTGGAGTGTTTTTTATGAGGGTTATCTGTTTTTT.

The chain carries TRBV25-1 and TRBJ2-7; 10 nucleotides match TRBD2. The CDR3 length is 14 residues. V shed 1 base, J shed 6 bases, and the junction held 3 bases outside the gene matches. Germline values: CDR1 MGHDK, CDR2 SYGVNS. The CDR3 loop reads CASSEFGTSVEQYF. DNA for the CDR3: TGTGCCAGCAGTGAATTCGGGACTAGCGTCGAGCAGTACTTC.

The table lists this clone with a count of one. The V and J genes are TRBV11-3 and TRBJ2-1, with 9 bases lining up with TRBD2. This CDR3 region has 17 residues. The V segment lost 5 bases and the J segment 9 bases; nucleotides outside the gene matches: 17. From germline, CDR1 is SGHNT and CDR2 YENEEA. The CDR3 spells CASSDQTGGGRAGEQFF. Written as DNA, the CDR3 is TGTGCCAGCAGCGATCAGACCGGCGGCGGGAGGGCCGGTGAGCAGTTCTTC.

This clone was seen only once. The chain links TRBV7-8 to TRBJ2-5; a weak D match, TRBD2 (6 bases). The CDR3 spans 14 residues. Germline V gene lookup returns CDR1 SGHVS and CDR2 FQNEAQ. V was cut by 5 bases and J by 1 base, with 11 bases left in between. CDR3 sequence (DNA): TGTGCCAGCAGCCTCCGGGACTTCCAAGAGACCCAGTACTTC. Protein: CASSLRDFQETQYF.

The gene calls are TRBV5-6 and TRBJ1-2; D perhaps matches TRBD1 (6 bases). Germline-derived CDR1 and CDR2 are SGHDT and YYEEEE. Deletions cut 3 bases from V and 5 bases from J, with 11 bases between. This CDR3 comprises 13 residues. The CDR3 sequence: CASSYTGMYGYTF. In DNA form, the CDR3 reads TGTGCCAGCAGCTATACAGGGATGTATGGCTACACCTTC.

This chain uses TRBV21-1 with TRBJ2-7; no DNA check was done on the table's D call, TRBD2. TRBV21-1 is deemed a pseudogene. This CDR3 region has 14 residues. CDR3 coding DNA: TGTGCCAGCAAGGGACTAGCGCCCATCTACGAGCAGTACTTC. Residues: CASKGLAPIYEQYF.

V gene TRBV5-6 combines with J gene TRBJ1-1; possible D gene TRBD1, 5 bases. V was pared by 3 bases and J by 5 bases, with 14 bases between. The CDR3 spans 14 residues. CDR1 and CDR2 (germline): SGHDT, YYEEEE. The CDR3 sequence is CASSSDGRGTEAFF. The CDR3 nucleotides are TGTGCCAGCAGCTCCGACGGAAGGGGAACTGAAGCTTTCTTT.

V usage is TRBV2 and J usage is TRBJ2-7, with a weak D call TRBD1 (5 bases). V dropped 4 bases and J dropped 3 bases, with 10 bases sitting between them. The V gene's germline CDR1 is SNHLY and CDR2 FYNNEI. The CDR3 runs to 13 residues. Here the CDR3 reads CASSGQGIYEQYF. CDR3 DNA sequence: TGTGCCAGCAGTGGGCAGGGTATCTACGAGCAGTACTTC. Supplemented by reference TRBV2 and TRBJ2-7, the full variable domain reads EPEVTQTPSHQVTQMGQEVILRCVPISNHLYFYWYRQILGQKVEFLVSFYNNEISEKSEIFDDQFSVERPDGSNFTLKIRSTKLEDSAMYFCASSGQGIYEQYFGPGTRLTVT.

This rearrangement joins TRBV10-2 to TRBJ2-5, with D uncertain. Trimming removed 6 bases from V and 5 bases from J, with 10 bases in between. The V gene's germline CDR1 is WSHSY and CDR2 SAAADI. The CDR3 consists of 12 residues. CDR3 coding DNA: TGCGCCAGCAGCCCCACAGAGGAGACCCAGTACTTC. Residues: CASSPTEETQYF.

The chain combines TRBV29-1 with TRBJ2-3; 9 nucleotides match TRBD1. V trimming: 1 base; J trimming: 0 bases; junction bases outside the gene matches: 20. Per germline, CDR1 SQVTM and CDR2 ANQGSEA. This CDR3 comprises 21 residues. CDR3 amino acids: CSVEGRRDRDGFRSSTDTQYF. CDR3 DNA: TGCAGCGTTGAAGGTCGGCGGGACAGGGATGGTTTCAGATCTAGCACAGATACGCAGTATTTT.

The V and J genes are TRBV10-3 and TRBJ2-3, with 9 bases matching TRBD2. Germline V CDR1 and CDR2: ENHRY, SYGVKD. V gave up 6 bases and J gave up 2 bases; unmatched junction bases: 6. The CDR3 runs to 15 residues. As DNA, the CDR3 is TGTGCCATCAGCTTGGGACTAGCAGTCACAGATACGCAGTATTTT. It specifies CAISLGLAVTDTQYF.

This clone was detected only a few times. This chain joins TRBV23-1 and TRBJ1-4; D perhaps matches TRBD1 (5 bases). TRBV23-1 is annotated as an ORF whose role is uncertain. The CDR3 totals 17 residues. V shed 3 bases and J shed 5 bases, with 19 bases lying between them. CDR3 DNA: TGCGCCAGCAGTCATCATAGGGGCAGGAGGGAGAATGAAAAACTGTTTTTT. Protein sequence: CASSHHRGRRENEKLFF.

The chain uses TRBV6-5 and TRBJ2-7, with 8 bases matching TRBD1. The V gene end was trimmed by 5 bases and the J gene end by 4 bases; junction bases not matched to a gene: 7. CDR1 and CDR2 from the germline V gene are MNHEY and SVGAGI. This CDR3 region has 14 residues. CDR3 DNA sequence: TGTGCCAGCAGTCCGCGGACAGGGAGGTACGAGCAGTACTTC. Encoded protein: CASSPRTGRYEQYF.

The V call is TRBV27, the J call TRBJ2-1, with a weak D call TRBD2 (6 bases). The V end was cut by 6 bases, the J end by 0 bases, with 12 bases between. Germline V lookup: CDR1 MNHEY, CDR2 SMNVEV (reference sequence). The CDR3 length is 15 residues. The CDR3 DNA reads TGTGCCAGCAGGGTAGCGGCCAGCTCCTACAATGAGCAGTTCTTC. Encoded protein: CASRVAASSYNEQFF.

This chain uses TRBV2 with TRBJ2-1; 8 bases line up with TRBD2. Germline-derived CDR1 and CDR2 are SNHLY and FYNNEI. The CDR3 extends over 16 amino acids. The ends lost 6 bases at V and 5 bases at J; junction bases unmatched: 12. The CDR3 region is CASSGVGRAQDNEQFF. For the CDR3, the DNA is TGTGCCAGCAGCGGGGTCGGGAGGGCGCAGGACAATGAGCAGTTCTTC.

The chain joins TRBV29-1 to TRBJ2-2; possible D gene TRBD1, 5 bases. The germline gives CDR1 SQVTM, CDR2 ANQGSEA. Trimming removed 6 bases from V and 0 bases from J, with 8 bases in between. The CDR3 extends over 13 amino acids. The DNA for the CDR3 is TGCAGCGTCCTGACAGCGAACACCGGGGAGCTGTTTTTT. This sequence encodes CSVLTANTGELFF.

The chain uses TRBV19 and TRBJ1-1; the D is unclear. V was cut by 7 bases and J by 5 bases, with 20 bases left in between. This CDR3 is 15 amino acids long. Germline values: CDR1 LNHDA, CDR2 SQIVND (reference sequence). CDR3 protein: CASMEFGQKETEAFF. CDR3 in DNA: TGTGCCAGTATGGAGTTCGGCCAAAAGGAAACTGAAGCTTTCTTT.

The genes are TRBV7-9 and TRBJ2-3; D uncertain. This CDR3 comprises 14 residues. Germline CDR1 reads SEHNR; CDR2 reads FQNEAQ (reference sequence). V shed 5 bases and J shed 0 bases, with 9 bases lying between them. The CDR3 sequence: CASSPMPSTDTQYF. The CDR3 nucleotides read TGTGCCAGCAGCCCTATGCCTAGCACAGATACGCAGTATTTT.

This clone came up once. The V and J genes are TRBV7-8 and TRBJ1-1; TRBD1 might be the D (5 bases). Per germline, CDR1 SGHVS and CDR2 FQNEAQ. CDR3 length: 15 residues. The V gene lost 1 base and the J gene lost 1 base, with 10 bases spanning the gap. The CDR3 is CASSLDGGGNTEAFF. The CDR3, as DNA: TGTGCCAGCAGCTTAGATGGGGGGGGGAACACTGAAGCTTTCTTT.

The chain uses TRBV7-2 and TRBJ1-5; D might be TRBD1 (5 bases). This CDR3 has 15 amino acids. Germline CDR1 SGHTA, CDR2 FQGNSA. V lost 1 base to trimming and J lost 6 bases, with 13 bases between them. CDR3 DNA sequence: TGTGCCAGCAGCTTAGGCGGGGGATCAAGTCAGCCCCAGCATTTT. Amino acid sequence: CASSLGGGSSQPQHF.

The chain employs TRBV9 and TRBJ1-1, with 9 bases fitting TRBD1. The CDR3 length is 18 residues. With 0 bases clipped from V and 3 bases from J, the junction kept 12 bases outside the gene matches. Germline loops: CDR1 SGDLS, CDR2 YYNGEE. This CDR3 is CASSVAGQGVGEDTEAFF. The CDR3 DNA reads TGTGCCAGCAGCGTAGCGGGACAGGGTGTGGGAGAGGACACTGAAGCTTTCTTT.

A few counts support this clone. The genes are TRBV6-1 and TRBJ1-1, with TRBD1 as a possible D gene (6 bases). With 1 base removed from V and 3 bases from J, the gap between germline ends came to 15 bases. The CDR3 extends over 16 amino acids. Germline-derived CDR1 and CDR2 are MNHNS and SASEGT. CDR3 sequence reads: CASSEGRTGWDTEAFF. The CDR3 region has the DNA TGTGCCAGCAGTGAAGGGCGAACAGGGTGGGACACTGAAGCTTTCTTT.

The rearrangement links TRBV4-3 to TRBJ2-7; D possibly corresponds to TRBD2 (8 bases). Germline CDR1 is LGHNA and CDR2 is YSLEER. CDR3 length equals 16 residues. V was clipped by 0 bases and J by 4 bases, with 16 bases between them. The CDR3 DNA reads TGCGCCAGCAGCCAAGATTCGACAGGGACTAGGTACGAGCAGTACTTC. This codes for CASSQDSTGTRYEQYF.

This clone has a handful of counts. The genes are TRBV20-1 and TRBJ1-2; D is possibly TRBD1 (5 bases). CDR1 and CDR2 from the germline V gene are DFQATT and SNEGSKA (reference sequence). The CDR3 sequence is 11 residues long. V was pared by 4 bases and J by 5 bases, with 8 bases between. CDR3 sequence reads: CSATDRYGYTF. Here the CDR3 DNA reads TGCAGTGCTACTGACAGATATGGCTACACCTTC.